Presented here are 12 T cell receptor beta chains from one specimen sequenced in a study of blood T cell repertoires in COVID-19. The repertoire was sequenced with immunoSEQ multiplex PCR; TCRdb's copy has only in-frame clones and lacks some. The repertoire includes about 120,000 clones, over 65% of them detected once, and around 0.9% sits in the top ten. The material sequenced was peripheral blood. These receptors were collected from a human donor with acute or convalescent COVID-19. The donor label of this sample is uncertain.

The V call is TRBV7-9, the J call TRBJ1-4; TRBD1 matches 9 bases. Germline CDR1 and CDR2: SEHNR and FQNEAQ (reference sequence). V was pared by 3 bases and J by 7 bases, with 9 bases of the junction left unmatched. The CDR3 has 16 amino acids. This chain's CDR3 is CASSLRRGQGLEKLFF. The DNA for the CDR3 is TGTGCCAGCAGCTTGCGCCGAGGACAGGGGCTTGAAAAACTGTTTTTT.

With regard to this clone: At one of its ends the junction is not consistent with the germline gene, which may arise from a read error. CDR3: CAWSSLLAKTGELFF. CDR3 sequence (DNA): TGTGCCTGGAGTTCGCTGCTAGCGAAAACCGGGGAGCTGTTTTTT. J is TRBJ2-2 and V is TRBV30; weak D call: TRBD2 (6 bases). Germline-derived CDR1 and CDR2 are GTSNPN and SVGIG (reference sequence). The CDR3 is 15 residues long.

The gene calls are TRBV10-3 and TRBJ1-5, with 10 bases lining up with TRBD1. This CDR3 is 15 amino acids long. Germline V gene lookup returns CDR1 ENHRY and CDR2 SYGVKD. Trimming removed 6 bases from V and 4 bases from J; junction bases left unmatched: 6. The CDR3 sequence is CAISEPGQGNQPQHF. In DNA form, the CDR3 reads TGTGCCATCAGCGAACCGGGACAGGGGAATCAGCCCCAGCATTTT.

V gene TRBV24-1 combines with J gene TRBJ2-2; 8 bases fit TRBD1. CDR3 length: 18 residues. The germline gives CDR1 KGHDR, CDR2 SFDVKD. The junction had 12 bases not matched to a gene; V was cut back by 3 bases and J by 4 bases. CDR3 in amino acids: CATSDIRTGPGVTGELFF. The CDR3 DNA reads as TGTGCCACCAGTGATATACGGACAGGGCCGGGTGTCACCGGGGAGCTGTTTTTT.

This chain uses TRBV4-2 with TRBJ2-6; weak D call: TRBD1 (6 bases). The germline gives CDR1 LGHNA, CDR2 YNFKEQ. This CDR3 comprises 17 residues. The V end was cut by 1 base, the J end by 0 bases, with 10 bases between. The CDR3 DNA follows: TGTGCCAGCAGCCAAGGACAGGAGCTCTCTGGGGCCAACGTCCTGACTTTC. Translating gives CASSQGQELSGANVLTF.

The chain employs TRBV19 and TRBJ1-1; D might be TRBD1 (6 bases). The V and J ends lost 10 bases and 1 base respectively, with 13 bases between them. The CDR3 has 13 amino acids. Germline CDR1 and CDR2: LNHDA and SQIVND (reference sequence). The CDR3 DNA reads TGTGCCACACAGGGAAGGGCGAACACTGAAGCTTTCTTT. Its translation: CATQGRANTEAFF.

The chain combines TRBV20-1 with TRBJ2-5; TRBD2 agrees at 11 bases. The V segment lost 3 bases and the J segment 6 bases; nucleotides outside the gene matches: 9. The germline V gene has CDR1 DFQATT and CDR2 SNEGSKA (reference sequence). The CDR3 sequence is 15 residues long. CDR3 amino acids: CSASFVSGGAKTQYF. The CDR3 nucleotides read TGCAGTGCTAGTTTTGTTAGCGGGGGGGCGAAGACCCAGTACTTC.

This clone has more than one count but fewer than ten. This sequence joins TRBV7-8 and TRBJ2-2; D call uncertain. V was pared by 2 bases and J by 4 bases, with 17 bases between. Germline CDR1 and CDR2: SGHVS and FQNEAQ. This CDR3 contains 17 residues. CDR3 loop: CASSLSVSRRGTGELFF. DNA of the CDR3: TGTGCCAGCAGCTTATCAGTCTCACGACGAGGCACCGGGGAGCTGTTTTTT.

V is TRBV9 and J is TRBJ2-7; D is unclear. CDR1 is SGDLS, CDR2 YYNGEE, per germline. V gave up 3 bases and J gave up 8 bases, with 15 bases separating them. The CDR3 runs to 13 residues. CDR3 in amino acids: CASSAPQFLKQYV. As DNA, the CDR3 is TGTGCCAGCAGCGCCCCACAGTTTCTCAAGCAGTACGTC.

The chain has TRBV6-5 and TRBJ1-2, with 8 bases lining up with TRBD1. This CDR3 region has 13 residues. The ends lost 5 bases at V and 4 bases at J; junction bases unmatched: 3. Germline V gene sequence: CDR1 MNHEY, CDR2 SVGAGI. CDR3 sequence (DNA): TGTGCCAGCAGTACAGGGGGAACCTATGGCTACACCTTC. Amino acid sequence: CASSTGGTYGYTF.

The chain couples TRBV29-1 to TRBJ1-2; perhaps TRBD1 as D (5 bases). Germline values: CDR1 SQVTM, CDR2 ANQGSEA. V dropped 4 bases and J dropped 1 base, with 13 bases sitting between them. This CDR3 has 14 amino acids. CDR3 DNA: TGCAGCGTTGTTAGGCGGGGCAGTAACTATGGCTACACCTTC. Its translation is CSVVRRGSNYGYTF.

This sequence joins TRBV28 and TRBJ1-2, with D unclear. The V end was cut by 3 bases, the J end by 1 base, with 6 bases between. This CDR3 has 13 residues. Germline CDR1 and CDR2: MDHEN and SYDVKM. CDR3 region: CASSFTINYGYTF. The CDR3 DNA reads TGTGCCAGCAGTTTCACAATTAACTATGGCTACACCTTC.